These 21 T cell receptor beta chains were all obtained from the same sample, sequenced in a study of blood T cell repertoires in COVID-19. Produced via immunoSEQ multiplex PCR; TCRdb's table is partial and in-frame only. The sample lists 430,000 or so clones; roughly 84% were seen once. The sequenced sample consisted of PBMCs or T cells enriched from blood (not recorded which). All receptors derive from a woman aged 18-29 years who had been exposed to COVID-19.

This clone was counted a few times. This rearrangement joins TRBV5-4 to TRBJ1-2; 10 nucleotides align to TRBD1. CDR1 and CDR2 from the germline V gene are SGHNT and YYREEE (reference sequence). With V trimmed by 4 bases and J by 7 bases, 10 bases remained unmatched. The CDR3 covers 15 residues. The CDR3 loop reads CASSEDRGVSSGYTF. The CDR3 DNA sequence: TGTGCCAGCAGCGAGGACAGGGGGGTATCGAGTGGCTACACCTTC.

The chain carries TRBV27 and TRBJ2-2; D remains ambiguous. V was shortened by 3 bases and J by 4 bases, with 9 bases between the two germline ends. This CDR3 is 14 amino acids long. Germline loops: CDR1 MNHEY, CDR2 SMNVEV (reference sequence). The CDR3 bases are TGTGCCAGCAGTTTGTGGTCGGGCACCGGGGAGCTGTTTTTT. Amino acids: CASSLWSGTGELFF.

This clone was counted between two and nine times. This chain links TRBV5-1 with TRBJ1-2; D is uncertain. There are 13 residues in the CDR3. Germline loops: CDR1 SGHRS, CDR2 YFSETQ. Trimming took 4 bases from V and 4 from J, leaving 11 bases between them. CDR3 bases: TGCGCCAGCAGCCTGGACGGGAGCTATGGCTACACCTTC. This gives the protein CASSLDGSYGYTF.

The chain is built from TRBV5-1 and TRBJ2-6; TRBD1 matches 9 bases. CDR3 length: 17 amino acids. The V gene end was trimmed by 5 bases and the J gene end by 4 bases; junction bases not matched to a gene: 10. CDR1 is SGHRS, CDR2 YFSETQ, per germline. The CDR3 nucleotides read TGCGCCAGCAGTATTGCACAGGGGGCGCGAGGGGCCAACGTCCTGACTTTC. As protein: CASSIAQGARGANVLTF. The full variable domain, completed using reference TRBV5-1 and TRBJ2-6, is KAGVTQTPRYLIKTRGQQVTLSCSPISGHRSVSWYQQTPGQGLQFLFEYFSETQRNKGNFPGRFSGRQFSNSRSEMNVSTLELGDSALYLCASSIAQGARGANVLTFGAGSRLTVL.

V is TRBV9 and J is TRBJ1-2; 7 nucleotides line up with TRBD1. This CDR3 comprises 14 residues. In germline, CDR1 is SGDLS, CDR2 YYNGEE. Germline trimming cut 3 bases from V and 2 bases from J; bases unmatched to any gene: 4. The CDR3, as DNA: TGTGCCAGCAGCGAGGGGGACAGAAACTATGGCTACACCTTC. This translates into CASSEGDRNYGYTF.

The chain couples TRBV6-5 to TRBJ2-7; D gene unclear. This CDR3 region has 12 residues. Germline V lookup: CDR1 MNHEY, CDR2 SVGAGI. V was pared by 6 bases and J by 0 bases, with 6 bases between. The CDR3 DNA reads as TGTGCCAGCAGAAGCCGCTCCTACGAGCAGTACTTC. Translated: CASRSRSYEQYF.

The CDR3: CASSQDLGRGTYEQYF. CDR3 sequence (DNA): TGTGCCAGCAGCCAAGATCTAGGCAGGGGTACCTACGAGCAGTACTTC. The chain combines TRBV14 with TRBJ2-7; tentative D call: TRBD1 (6 bases). V lost 0 bases and J lost 2, with 14 bases in between. CDR1 is SGHDN, CDR2 FVKESK, per germline. The CDR3 consists of 16 residues. Supplemented by reference TRBV14 and TRBJ2-7, the full variable domain reads EAGVTQFPSHSVIEKGQTVTLRCDPISGHDNLYWYRRVMGKEIKFLLHFVKESKQDESGMPNNRFLAERTGGTYSTLKVQPAELEDSGVYFCASSQDLGRGTYEQYFGPGTRLTVT.

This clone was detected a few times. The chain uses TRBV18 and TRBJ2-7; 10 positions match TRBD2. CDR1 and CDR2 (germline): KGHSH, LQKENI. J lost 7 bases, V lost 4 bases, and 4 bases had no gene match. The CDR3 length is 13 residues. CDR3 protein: CASSRLAGEEQYF. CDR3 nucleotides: TGTGCCAGCTCACGGCTAGCGGGAGAAGAGCAGTACTTC.

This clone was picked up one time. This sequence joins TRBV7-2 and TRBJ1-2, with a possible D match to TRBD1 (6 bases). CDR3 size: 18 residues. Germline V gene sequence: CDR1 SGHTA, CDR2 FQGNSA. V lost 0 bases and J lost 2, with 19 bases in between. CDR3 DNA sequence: TGTGCCAGCAGCTTAGCGCTTGAGGACCCACAGGGAAACTATGGCTACACCTTC. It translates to CASSLALEDPQGNYGYTF.

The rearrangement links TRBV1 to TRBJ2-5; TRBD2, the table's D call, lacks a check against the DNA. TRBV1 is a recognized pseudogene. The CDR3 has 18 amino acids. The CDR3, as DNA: TGCACCAGCAGCCGGATAATTAAAACTAGCGGACCGCAAGAGACCCAGTACTTC. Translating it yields CTSSRIIKTSGPQETQYF.

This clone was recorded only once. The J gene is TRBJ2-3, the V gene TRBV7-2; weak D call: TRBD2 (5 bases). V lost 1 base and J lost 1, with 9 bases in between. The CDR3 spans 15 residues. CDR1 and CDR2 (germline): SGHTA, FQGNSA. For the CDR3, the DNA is TGTGCCAGCAGCTTAGGGGCAGCGGGCACAGATACGCAGTATTTT. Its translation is CASSLGAAGTDTQYF.

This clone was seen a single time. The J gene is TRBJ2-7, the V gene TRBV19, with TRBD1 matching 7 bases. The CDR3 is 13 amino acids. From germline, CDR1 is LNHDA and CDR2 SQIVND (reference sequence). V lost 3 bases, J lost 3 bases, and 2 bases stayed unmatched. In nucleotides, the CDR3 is TGTGCCAGTAGTATCAGACAGGGCTACGAGCAGTACTTC. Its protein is CASSIRQGYEQYF.

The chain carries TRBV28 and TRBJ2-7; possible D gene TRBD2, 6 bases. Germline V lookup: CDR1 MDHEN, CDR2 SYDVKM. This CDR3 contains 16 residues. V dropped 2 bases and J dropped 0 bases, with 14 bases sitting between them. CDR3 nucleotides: TGTGCCAGCAGTTTAACAGTCGGGAGCCCCTCCTACGAGCAGTACTTC. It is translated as CASSLTVGSPSYEQYF.

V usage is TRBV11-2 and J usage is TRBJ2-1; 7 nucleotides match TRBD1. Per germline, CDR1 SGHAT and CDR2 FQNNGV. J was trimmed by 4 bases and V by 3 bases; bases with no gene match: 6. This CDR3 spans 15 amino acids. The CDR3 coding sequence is TGTGCCAGCAGCTTTCGGGACAGAAAATACAATGAGCAGTTCTTC. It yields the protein CASSFRDRKYNEQFF. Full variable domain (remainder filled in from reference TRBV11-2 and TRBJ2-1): EAGVAQSPRYKIIEKRQSVAFWCNPISGHATLYWYQQILGQGPKLLIQFQNNGVVDDSQLPKDRFSAERLKGVDSTLKIQPAKLEDSAVYLCASSFRDRKYNEQFFGPGTRLTVL.

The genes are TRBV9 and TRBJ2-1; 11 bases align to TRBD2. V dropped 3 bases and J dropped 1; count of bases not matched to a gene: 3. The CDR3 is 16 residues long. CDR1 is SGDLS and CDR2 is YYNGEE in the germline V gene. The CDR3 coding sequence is TGTGCCAGCAGCGCCCTAGCGGGAGGTTCCTACAATGAGCAGTTCTTC. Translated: CASSALAGGSYNEQFF.

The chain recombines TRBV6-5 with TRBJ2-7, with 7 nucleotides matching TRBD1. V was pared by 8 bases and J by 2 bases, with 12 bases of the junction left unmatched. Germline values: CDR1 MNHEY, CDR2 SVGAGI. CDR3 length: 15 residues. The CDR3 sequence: CASQIRGLGTYEQYF. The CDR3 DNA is TGTGCCAGCCAAATAAGGGGGCTAGGGACCTACGAGCAGTACTTC.

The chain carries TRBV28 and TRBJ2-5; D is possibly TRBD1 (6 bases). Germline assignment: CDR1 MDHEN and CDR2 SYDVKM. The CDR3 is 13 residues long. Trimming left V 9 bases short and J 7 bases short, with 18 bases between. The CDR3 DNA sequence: TGTGCCAGTGTCAGGGGCCCTAAAGGGACCCAGTACTTC. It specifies CASVRGPKGTQYF.

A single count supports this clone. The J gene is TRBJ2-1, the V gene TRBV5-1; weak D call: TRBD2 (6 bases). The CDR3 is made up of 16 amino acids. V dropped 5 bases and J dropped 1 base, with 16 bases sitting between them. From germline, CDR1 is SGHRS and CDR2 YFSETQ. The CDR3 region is CASRFDSGGSYNEQFF. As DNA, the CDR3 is TGCGCCAGCAGATTTGATTCTGGGGGGTCCTACAATGAGCAGTTCTTC.

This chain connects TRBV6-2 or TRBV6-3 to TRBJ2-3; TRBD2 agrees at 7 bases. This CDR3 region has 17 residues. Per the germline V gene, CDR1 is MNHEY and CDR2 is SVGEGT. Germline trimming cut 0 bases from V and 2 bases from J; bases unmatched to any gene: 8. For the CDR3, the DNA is TGTGCCAGCAGTTACTCTCTGGGGGGACTACCCACAGATACGCAGTATTTT. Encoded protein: CASSYSLGGLPTDTQYF.

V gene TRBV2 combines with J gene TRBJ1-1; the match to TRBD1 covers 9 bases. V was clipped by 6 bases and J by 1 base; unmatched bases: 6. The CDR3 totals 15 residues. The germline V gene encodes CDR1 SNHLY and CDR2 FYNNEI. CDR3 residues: CASRPQTGGNTEAFF. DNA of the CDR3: TGTGCCAGCAGACCACAGACAGGGGGGAACACTGAAGCTTTCTTT. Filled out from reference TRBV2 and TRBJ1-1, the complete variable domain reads EPEVTQTPSHQVTQMGQEVILRCVPISNHLYFYWYRQILGQKVEFLVSFYNNEISEKSEIFDDQFSVERPDGSNFTLKIRSTKLEDSAMYFCASRPQTGGNTEAFFGQGTRLTVV.

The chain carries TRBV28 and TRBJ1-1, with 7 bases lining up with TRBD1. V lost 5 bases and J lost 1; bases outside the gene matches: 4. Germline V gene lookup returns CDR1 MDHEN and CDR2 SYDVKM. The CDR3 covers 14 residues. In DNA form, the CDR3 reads TGTGCCAGCAGTCCTGGGACAGAGAACACTGAAGCTTTCTTT. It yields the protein CASSPGTENTEAFF.